The 24 T cell receptor beta chains presented below share a single source sample, sequenced in a study of T cells in Graves' hyperthyroidism and ophthalmopathy. Amplified regions were TCR beta CDR3 sequences from RNA transcripts. Primed by the HTBI set, a first-round RT-PCR was run on the TCR CDR3. TCRdb reprocessed the multiplex PCR reads via MiXCR and lists one record per CDR3 protein. Here the sample spans around 350,000 distinct CDR3 sequences, 15% to 17% being singletons. Material: blood. The receptors were gathered from a woman aged 18-29 years with Graves' hyperthyroidism that later progressed to Graves' ophthalmopathy.

The V call is TRBV7-3, the J call TRBJ2-3; no clear D gene. Trimming took 2 bases from V and 2 from J, leaving 14 bases between them. CDR3 size: 16 residues. From germline, CDR1 is SGHTA and CDR2 FQGTGA. CDR3 sequence (DNA): TGTGCCAGCAGCTTAGCGTACGGCGCCCCCACAGATACGCAGTATTTT. It yields the protein CASSLAYGAPTDTQYF.

The gene calls are TRBV19 and TRBJ2-7, with D unresolved. Trimming left V 1 base short and J 2 bases short, with 6 bases between. This CDR3 has 13 residues. Germline V lookup: CDR1 LNHDA, CDR2 SQIVND (reference sequence). In DNA, the CDR3 is TGTGCCAGTAGTATAGGAGTAGCCTACGAGCAGTACTTC. Its translation: CASSIGVAYEQYF.

This clonotype was observed a few times. The rearrangement uses TRBV27 and TRBJ2-1, with 10 positions matching TRBD1. Germline assignment: CDR1 MNHEY and CDR2 SMNVEV (reference sequence). V gave up 11 bases and J gave up 6 bases; unmatched junction bases: 7. The CDR3 consists of 13 residues. CDR3 protein: CASRQGAINEQFF. The CDR3 nucleotides are TGTGCCTCGAGACAGGGGGCAATCAATGAGCAGTTCTTC.

The CDR3: CASSLTSGRAGAGELFF. The CDR3 coding sequence is TGTGCCAGTAGTCTTACTAGCGGGAGGGCCGGCGCCGGGGAGCTGTTTTTT. The rearrangement joins TRBV19 to TRBJ2-2; 13 nucleotides match TRBD2. The CDR3 length is 17 residues. Germline loops: CDR1 LNHDA, CDR2 SQIVND (reference sequence). Germline trimming cut 5 bases from V and 6 bases from J; bases unmatched to any gene: 9.

At least ten counts were recorded for this clonotype. The rearrangement links TRBV2 to TRBJ2-1; 10 bases line up with TRBD1. The CDR3 runs 15 residues. Trimming took 6 bases from V and 6 from J; bases not matched to a gene: 8. The germline CDR1 and CDR2 sequences are SNHLY and FYNNEI. CDR3 sequence reads: CASSPGTGAFNEQFF. The CDR3 nucleotides read TGTGCCAGCAGCCCCGGGACAGGGGCTTTCAATGAGCAGTTCTTC.

This clonotype was detected many times. This sequence joins TRBV6-1 and TRBJ1-1; unclear D gene. Germline V gene sequence: CDR1 MNHNS, CDR2 SASEGT. This CDR3 region has 13 residues. Trimming cost V 7 bases and J 4 bases, with 13 bases left between them. CDR3 region: CASIRQQTTEAFF. CDR3 nucleotides: TGTGCCAGCATTAGGCAACAGACCACTGAAGCTTTCTTT.

Only a few counts were recorded for this clonotype. The chain combines TRBV29-1 with TRBJ2-5, with 9 bases matching TRBD1. Per germline, CDR1 SQVTM and CDR2 ANQGSEA. This CDR3 contains 18 residues. J was trimmed by 0 bases and V by 2 bases; bases with no gene match: 13. CDR3 loop: CSVEWRDRDFGYQETQYF. The DNA for the CDR3 is TGCAGCGTTGAATGGAGGGACAGGGATTTTGGGTACCAAGAGACCCAGTACTTC.

The table lists this clonotype with a few counts. One base away lies a much larger clone, so this may be a sequencing read error. Here the CDR3 omits its conserved ending phenylalanine or tryptophan, so a read error is the likely source. The chain employs TRBV11-2 and TRBJ1-2; 7 bases map to TRBD1. Germline CDR1 and CDR2: SGHAT and FQNNGV. This CDR3 has 11 residues. The trim removed 4 bases at V and 7 bases at J, leaving 0 bases unmatched. This chain's CDR3 is CASSWDSGYTL. The CDR3 DNA sequence: TGTGCCAGCAGCTGGGACAGTGGCTACACCCTC.

In this sample, this clonotype turned up many times. The V gene is TRBV28, the J gene TRBJ1-1, with D maybe TRBD1 (6 bases). The CDR3 is 17 residues long. Trimming left V 4 bases short and J 2 bases short, with 20 bases between. Germline CDR1 MDHEN, CDR2 SYDVKM. The CDR3 region has the DNA TGTGCCAGCAGTTCCCCGCCGGACAGACCCCTCAACACTGAAGCTTTCTTT. Amino acids: CASSSPPDRPLNTEAFF.

The chain joins TRBV4-1 to TRBJ1-5, with 7 bases aligning to TRBD1. Germline values: CDR1 MGHRA, CDR2 YSYEKL. V dropped 2 bases and J dropped 5; count of bases not matched to a gene: 9. The CDR3 spans 16 residues. In DNA form, the CDR3 reads TGCGCCAGCAGCCAACGACAGGGTATTGTTGATCAGCCCCAGCATTTT. This translates into CASSQRQGIVDQPQHF.

The sample holds many counts of this clonotype. The chain recombines TRBV2 with TRBJ2-7, with unresolved D. The CDR3 length is 14 residues. Trimming removed 4 bases at V and 4 bases at J, with 14 bases between. CDR1 is SNHLY, CDR2 FYNNEI, per germline. CDR3 coding DNA: TGTGCCAGCAGTGGATCGATGGCTAAGTACGAGCAGTACTTC. This translates into CASSGSMAKYEQYF.

The chain combines TRBV28 with TRBJ2-3, with TRBD2 matching over 10 bases. The CDR3 is 14 amino acids. After removal of 6 bases from V and 4 bases from J, the junction contained 4 bases not matched to a gene. Looked up from germline, CDR1 is MDHEN and CDR2 is SYDVKM. As DNA, the CDR3 is TGTGCCAGCAGGCTAGCGGGAGACTCAGATACGCAGTATTTT. This encodes CASRLAGDSDTQYF.

This clonotype was picked up many times. The J gene is TRBJ2-3, the V gene TRBV20-1; D may be TRBD1 or TRBD2 (5 bases each). Germline V CDR1 and CDR2: DFQATT, SNEGSKA (reference sequence). The CDR3 contains 15 residues. Deletions cut 4 bases from V and 1 base from J, with 15 bases between. The CDR3 sequence: CSATDSRGGTDTQYF. DNA of the CDR3: TGCAGTGCTACTGACAGTCGAGGGGGCACAGATACGCAGTATTTT.

This clonotype has at least ten counts. The chain uses TRBV5-1 and TRBJ2-1; TRBD2 agrees at 14 bases. The germline V gene has CDR1 SGHRS and CDR2 YFSETQ. Losses at the gene ends were 2 bases for V and 9 bases for J; bases not matched to a gene: 4. The CDR3 length is 15 residues. The CDR3 nucleotides read TGCGCCAGCAGCTTAAGACTAGCGGGAGGGGGTGAGCAGTTCTTC. Residues: CASSLRLAGGGEQFF.

This clonotype has more than one count but fewer than ten. The J gene is TRBJ2-7, the V gene TRBV7-8, with D uncertain. The CDR3 has 16 amino acids. V lost 2 bases and J lost 5, with 19 bases in between. Germline V gene sequence: CDR1 SGHVS, CDR2 FQNEAQ. The CDR3 bases are TGTGCCAGCAGCTTACTTAGTATGGAGAAGCTAGACGAGCAGTACTTC. Translation gives CASSLLSMEKLDEQYF.

This clonotype was counted many times. The genes are TRBV7-9 and TRBJ1-1, with 7 bases identical to TRBD1. V was clipped by 5 bases and J by 5 bases; unmatched bases: 8. The CDR3 spans 14 residues. The germline V gene encodes CDR1 SEHNR and CDR2 FQNEAQ (reference sequence). The CDR3 region has the DNA TGTGCCAGCAGCATGGAGACAGGGCTTACTGAAGCTTTCTTT. Translating gives CASSMETGLTEAFF. The full variable domain, in which reference TRBV7-9 and TRBJ1-1 provide the parts outside the CDR3, is DTGVSQNPRHKITKRGQNVTFRCDPISEHNRLYWYRQTLGQGPEFLTYFQNEAQLEKSRLLSDRFSAERPKGSFSTLEIQRTEQGDSAMYLCASSMETGLTEAFFGQGTRLTVV.

This clonotype was seen ten or more times. The chain combines TRBV12-3 or TRBV12-4 with TRBJ2-5; the D call may be TRBD1 or TRBD2 (5 bases each). The length of the CDR3 is 14 residues. V was shortened by 5 bases and J by 4 bases, with 14 bases between the two germline ends. The CDR3 sequence: CASSPRTRGETQYF. The CDR3, as DNA: TGTGCCAGCAGTCCGAGAACTAGGGGAGAGACCCAGTACTTC.

This clonotype was counted ten times or more. V usage is TRBV5-1 and J usage is TRBJ2-3; 12 positions agree with TRBD2. The V gene's germline CDR1 is SGHRS and CDR2 YFSETQ. V lost 0 bases and J lost 6; bases outside the gene matches: 8. The CDR3 is made up of 17 amino acids. The CDR3 DNA is TGCGCCAGCAGCTTGGGGTCCCTAGCGGGAGGGGCGGATACGCAGTATTTT. Protein: CASSLGSLAGGADTQYF. Complete variable domain (other parts from reference TRBV5-1 and TRBJ2-3): KAGVTQTPRYLIKTRGQQVTLSCSPISGHRSVSWYQQTPGQGLQFLFEYFSETQRNKGNFPGRFSGRQFSNSRSEMNVSTLELGDSALYLCASSLGSLAGGADTQYFGPGTRLTVL.

The CDR3 DNA reads TGTGCCTGGAGCGCAGGGACCTTCACCGGGGAGCTGTTTTTT. As protein: CAWSAGTFTGELFF. V usage is TRBV30 and J usage is TRBJ2-2; D tentatively reads TRBD1 or TRBD2 (5 bases each). Germline values: CDR1 GTSNPN, CDR2 SVGIG (reference sequence). The V end was cut by 3 bases, the J end by 4 bases, with 12 bases between. The CDR3 has 14 residues.

This clonotype was seen many times. The CDR3 DNA is TGTGCCAGCAGTTACGCTAGAATTGGGACAGCTAGCACAGATACGCAGTATTTT. This codes for CASSYARIGTASTDTQYF. This sequence joins TRBV6-2 or TRBV6-3 and TRBJ2-3, with 7 nucleotides matching TRBD1. CDR3 length equals 18 residues. The junction had 11 bases not matched to a gene; V was cut back by 2 bases and J by 0 bases. Germline lookup yields CDR1 MNHEY and CDR2 SVGEGT.

Ten or more counts support this clonotype. The chain joins TRBV6-5 to TRBJ2-2; D not certain. The V and J ends lost 2 bases and 0 bases respectively, with 7 bases between them. Germline V lookup: CDR1 MNHEY, CDR2 SVGAGI. The CDR3 totals 15 residues. The CDR3 spells CASSYGTTNTGELFF. The CDR3 nucleotides are TGTGCCAGCAGTTACGGAACTACGAACACCGGGGAGCTGTTTTTT.

This clonotype was detected ten times or more. V gene TRBV6-2 or TRBV6-3 combines with J gene TRBJ1-2; D perhaps matches TRBD1 (6 bases). Trimming removed 5 bases at V and 2 bases at J, with 12 bases between. The CDR3 extends over 14 amino acids. Germline CDR1 is MNHEY and CDR2 is SVGEGT. The CDR3 nucleotides are TGTGCCAGCAGTGCGGACAGATCAAACTATGGCTACACCTTC. Protein product: CASSADRSNYGYTF.

V is TRBV28 and J is TRBJ2-3; D may be TRBD1 (6 bases). Trimming removed 2 bases from V and 0 bases from J, with 21 bases in between. Germline loops: CDR1 MDHEN, CDR2 SYDVKM. This CDR3 comprises 19 residues. The CDR3 region is CASSLILGQGSFSTDTQYF. As DNA, the CDR3 is TGTGCCAGCAGTTTAATTCTGGGACAAGGTAGCTTTAGCACAGATACGCAGTATTTT.

This clonotype appeared once. The chain recombines TRBV20-1 with TRBJ2-3; 13 bases align to TRBD2. This CDR3 region has 16 residues. V shed 1 base and J 4 bases; nucleotides not matched to a gene: 5. Germline assignment: CDR1 DFQATT and CDR2 SNEGSKA (reference sequence). This CDR3 reads CSARAPTSGRADTQYF. As DNA, the CDR3 is TGCAGTGCTAGAGCCCCCACTAGCGGGAGGGCAGATACGCAGTATTTT.